This T cell receptor beta chain was sequenced during a study of blood T cell repertoires in COVID-19. This CDR3 is 16 amino acids long. Germline loops: CDR1 SGHTA, CDR2 FQGNSA. After removal of 2 bases from V and 5 bases from J, the junction contained 7 bases not matched to a gene. Original methodology: Cell counts per sample came from amplifying reference gene primers. The data were produced by immunoSEQ multiplex PCR, yet TCRdb's version contains in-frame clones alone and is incomplete. That table furnishes V, J and clone size, whereas the DNA furnished D and trimming. The repertoire includes 110,000 to 150,000 clones, 84% of them detected once, and 35% to 50% sits in the top ten.

The clonotype was recovered from a human donor in a cohort sampled during active COVID-19. Material: peripheral blood. This sequence joins TRBV7-2 and TRBJ2-3; 10 bases fit TRBD2. This CDR3 is CASSLTSGGAVDTQYF. The CDR3 DNA sequence: TGTGCCAGCAGCTTAACCAGCGGGGGGGCGGTAGATACGCAGTATTTT.